The TCR beta chain under discussion was sequenced for a study of T cell changes during pregnancy in multiple sclerosis. Sequenced by immunoSEQ multiplex PCR; TCRdb stores in-frame clones only, minus some. The sample shows about 68,000 clones, 91% of them seen only once. The V segment lost 4 bases and the J segment 0 bases; nucleotides outside the gene matches: 8. The CDR3 consists of 16 residues. Germline CDR1 is MNHNS and CDR2 is SASEGT. The source of this sequence is a female donor with multiple sclerosis, enrolled in a pregnancy study. The chain joins TRBV6-1 to TRBJ2-7; 8 nucleotides match TRBD2. The sample was peripheral blood, taken in the second trimester of pregnancy. CDR3 in amino acids: CASSAASGGISYEQYF. In DNA form, the CDR3 reads TGTGCCAGCAGTGCGGCGAGCGGGGGTATCTCCTACGAGCAGTACTTC.